The 18 T cell receptor beta chains reported below all come from one sample, sequenced in a study of blood T cells in healthy people across ages. A second PCR of 7 to 11 cycles used a sample-barcoded 5' primer and a J-beta primer mix. TCRdb reprocessed the 5' RACE reads via MiXCR and lists one record per CDR3 protein. In the table there are 590,000 or so distinct CDR3 sequences, roughly 30% of which are singletons. Sample: blood. These TCRs come from a woman of 80 years or more in good health.

The sample holds a few counts of this clonotype. This chain links TRBV4-3 with TRBJ2-3, with D possibly matching TRBD2 (5 bases). The CDR3 loop spans 14 amino acids. Germline V gene data show CDR1 as LGHNA and CDR2 as YSLEER. Between the trimmed V and J ends, which lost 0 bases and 6 bases, there was a span of 10 bases. The CDR3 loop is CASSQDAGRDTQYF. CDR3 coding DNA: TGCGCCAGCAGCCAAGATGCGGGCCGGGATACGCAGTATTTT.

With respect to this clonotype: This may arise from a read error, as a much more abundant clone is one base away. The chain has TRBV4-2 and TRBJ2-7, with unresolved D. The CDR3 loop spans 14 amino acids. V was cut by 4 bases and J by 7 bases, with 17 bases left in between. CDR1 and CDR2 from the germline V gene are LGHNA and YNFKEQ. The CDR3: CASSPARGASEQYF. The CDR3 nucleotides read TGTGCCAGCAGCCCTGCGCGAGGAGCGTCGGAGCAGTACTTC.

The rearrangement joins TRBV20-1 to TRBJ1-5; maybe TRBD1 (6 bases). The CDR3 length is 18 residues. Trimming shortened V by 4 bases and J by 3 bases, and 25 bases separated the two germline ends. Germline V gene data show CDR1 as DFQATT and CDR2 as SNEGSKA (reference sequence). The CDR3 protein is CSATTLGTSDRDNQPQHF. CDR3 nucleotides: TGCAGTGCTACCACCCTGGGCACTTCGGACAGAGACAATCAGCCCCAGCATTTT.

A few counts support this clonotype. The chain joins TRBV5-1 to TRBJ2-5; TRBD2 aligns across 7 bases. CDR3 length: 17 amino acids. Unmatched junction bases numbered 14, after V lost 4 bases and J lost 2 bases. Germline V lookup: CDR1 SGHRS, CDR2 YFSETQ. The CDR3 loop reads CASSPGLGAGLQETQYF. The CDR3 bases are TGCGCCAGCAGCCCAGGCCTGGGAGCGGGATTGCAAGAGACCCAGTACTTC.

This clonotype was observed many times. The V and J genes are TRBV7-2 and TRBJ2-1; 10 bases agree with TRBD1. The CDR3 totals 16 residues. In germline, CDR1 is SGHTA, CDR2 FQGNSA. V was pared by 1 base and J by 8 bases, with 8 bases of the junction left unmatched. In nucleotides, the CDR3 is TGTGCCAGCAGCTTAGTAGGGACAGGGGTTTTGGATGAGCAGTTCTTC. As protein: CASSLVGTGVLDEQFF. The full variable domain, with the rest looked up from reference TRBV7-2 and TRBJ2-1, is GAGVSQSPSNKVTEKGKDVELRCDPISGHTALYWYRQSLGQGLEFLIYFQGNSAPDKSGLPSDRFSAERTGGSVSTLTIQRTQQEDSAVYLCASSLVGTGVLDEQFFGPGTRLTVL.

DNA for the CDR3: TGTGCCAGCACGAAGGGAGCCCAGCCCCAGCATTTT. It is translated as CASTKGAQPQHF. This chain uses TRBV6-2 or TRBV6-3 with TRBJ1-5, with unresolved D. Germline CDR1 reads MNHEY; CDR2 reads SVGEGT. Between the trimmed V and J ends, which lost 7 bases and 7 bases, there was a span of 11 bases. This CDR3 is built from 12 residues.

V and J are TRBV7-3 and TRBJ2-3; TRBD2 is a possible D gene (7 bases). Germline V CDR1 and CDR2: SGHTA, FQGTGA. This CDR3 is built from 17 residues. V lost 2 bases and J 4 bases, leaving 19 bases between the germline ends. As DNA, the CDR3 is TGTGCCAGCAGCTTATTTGGGGGGGGGCAGGGAGCAGATACGCAGTATTTT. This gives the protein CASSLFGGGQGADTQYF.

This CDR3 is CASSLAYESGQYF. The CDR3 nucleotides read TGCGCCAGCAGCTTGGCGTATGAGTCGGGGCAGTACTTC. The chain carries TRBV5-1 and TRBJ2-7; D is undetermined. CDR3 length equals 13 residues. Germline V gene sequence: CDR1 SGHRS, CDR2 YFSETQ. Trimming shortened V by 0 bases and J by 9 bases, and 13 bases separated the two germline ends.

This clonotype was seen many times. The V call is TRBV12-3 or TRBV12-4, the J call TRBJ1-1; D not resolved. Trimming stripped 2 bases from V and 0 bases from J, with 4 bases between. This CDR3 has 13 amino acids. The CDR3 here is CASSLLLNTEAFF. The CDR3 DNA follows: TGTGCCAGCAGTTTATTATTGAACACTGAAGCTTTCTTT.

This clonotype was seen more than once but under ten times. Being one base from a much bigger clone, this may be a read error. The chain recombines TRBV6-2 or TRBV6-3 with TRBJ2-1; TRBD2 matches 10 bases. The last part of the DNA fits TRBJ2-7 better; the J call may be wrong. Germline CDR1 MNHEY, CDR2 SVGEGT. The CDR3 is 17 residues long. The CDR3 is CASSPLSGGTSDNEQYF. In DNA, the CDR3 is TGTGCCAGCAGCCCCTTATCCGGCGGGACTAGCGACAATGAGCAGTACTTC.

The rearrangement links TRBV2 to TRBJ1-4; D call uncertain. Germline V CDR1 and CDR2: SNHLY, FYNNEI. The CDR3 length is 12 residues. The V end lost 5 bases, the J end lost 8 bases, and 9 bases lay between the germline ends. The CDR3 reads CASSRPTEKLFF. In DNA, the CDR3 is TGTGCCAGCAGTAGACCGACCGAAAAACTGTTTTTT.

Only a few counts were recorded for this clonotype. The rearrangement uses TRBV7-2 and TRBJ2-2; 10 bases align to TRBD1. V was pared by 1 base and J by 4 bases, with 3 bases of the junction left unmatched. This CDR3 region has 16 residues. CDR1 is SGHTA, CDR2 FQGNSA, per germline. The CDR3 nucleotides read TGTGCCAGCAGCTTAGAGACAGGGGGCATCACCGGGGAGCTGTTTTTT. It codes for CASSLETGGITGELFF.

In regard to this clonotype: Being one base from a much bigger clone, this may be a read error. The CDR3 coding sequence is TGTGCCAGCAGCTTAGAACCGGGACTAGTCAATGAGCAGTACTTC. This codes for CASSLEPGLVNEQYF. The chain combines TRBV7-9 with TRBJ2-5; 8 positions match TRBD2. With V trimmed by 1 base and J by 11 bases, 12 bases remained unmatched. There are 15 residues in the CDR3. Germline V CDR1 and CDR2: SEHNR, FQNEAQ (reference sequence).

This clonotype has ten or more counts. The chain recombines TRBV12-3 or TRBV12-4 with TRBJ1-5; D is unclear. The CDR3 covers 15 residues. Trimming cost V 2 bases and J 4 bases, with 12 bases left between them. The CDR3 DNA is TGTGCCAGCAGTTTAATATCGATTGGAAATCAGCCCCAGCATTTT. Translating it yields CASSLISIGNQPQHF.

In this sample, this clonotype turned up many times. The chain combines TRBV7-2 with TRBJ1-5; D uncertain. V was pared by 5 bases and J by 4 bases, with 15 bases between. The CDR3 is made up of 15 amino acids. In germline, CDR1 is SGHTA, CDR2 FQGNSA. CDR3 protein: CASSPSPLGNQPQHF. Here the CDR3 DNA reads TGTGCCAGCAGCCCCAGCCCCCTGGGGAATCAGCCCCAGCATTTT.

This clonotype was seen more than once but under ten times. This chain links TRBV7-2 with TRBJ1-1; possible D gene TRBD1, 6 bases. The V and J ends lost 5 bases and 0 bases respectively, with 13 bases between them. The CDR3 is 15 residues long. Germline V gene data show CDR1 as SGHTA and CDR2 as FQGNSA. The CDR3 DNA reads as TGTGCCAGCAGCCCCGACAGGCTCCTGAACACTGAAGCTTTCTTT. Amino acid sequence: CASSPDRLLNTEAFF.

This clonotype was counted many times. This chain joins TRBV9 and TRBJ1-2; D is undetermined. V lost 1 base and J lost 6, with 13 bases in between. Germline-derived CDR1 and CDR2 are SGDLS and YYNGEE. The CDR3 extends over 14 amino acids. CDR3 loop: CASSVLGKANGYTF. The CDR3 coding sequence is TGTGCCAGCAGCGTATTGGGGAAGGCCAATGGCTACACCTTC.

This clonotype occurred a few times. This chain joins TRBV20-1 and TRBJ1-5; D is unclear. Germline V CDR1 and CDR2: DFQATT, SNEGSKA (reference sequence). This CDR3 comprises 13 residues. Trimming pared 3 bases from V and 0 bases from J, leaving 6 bases between. The CDR3 DNA sequence: TGCAGTGCTAGTCGGGGTAGCAATCAGCCCCAGCATTTT. This codes for CSASRGSNQPQHF.